The clone carrying this TCR beta chain was counted at least ten times. The antigen is not known. The data originate from a study of CD8 T cells in ankylosing spondylitis. Findings and caveats of the study: Clones linked to disease were reported to show significant enrichment in matched ankylosing spondylitis synovial fluid. Several highly homologous variants made up a TCR beta motif, and this motif appeared characteristic of ankylosing spondylitis blood.

TCRdb called the 5' RACE reads again in MiXCR, with one record for every CDR3 protein. The sample shows roughly 450,000 distinct CDR3 sequences, roughly 26% of them seen only once. The CDR3 is 16 amino acids. Germline-derived CDR1 and CDR2 are WSHSY and SAAADI. V lost 2 bases, J lost 6 bases, and 9 bases stayed unmatched. Specimen: blood, either unsorted or a sorted T cell fraction (not recorded which). The V call is TRBV10-2, the J call TRBJ2-7; 11 bases fit TRBD1. This sequence was found in a male donor with ankylosing spondylitis. The CDR3 sequence is CASSEIGQGAFAEQYV. In DNA, the CDR3 is TGCGCCAGCAGTGAGATCGGACAGGGGGCTTTTGCCGAGCAGTACGTC.